Below, 26 T cell receptor beta chains from the same sample are listed, as sequenced in a study of response to subunit inactivated influenza vaccine. TCRdb re-analysed the RT-PCR reads in MiXCR, keeping a single row per CDR3 protein. The data hold roughly 290,000 distinct CDR3 sequences, with about a fifth observed a single time. The input for sequencing was PBMCs from blood, taken less than 22 months after vaccination. Every receptor here comes from a man between 50 and 75 years old who received an inactivated influenza vaccine.

This clonotype has at least ten counts. One end of the junction does not line up with germline, which may come from a read error. The chain combines TRBV5-1 with TRBJ2-7, with 9 positions matching TRBD1. The CDR3 sequence is 14 residues long. Germline V gives CDR1 SGHRS, CDR2 YFSETQ. CDR3 sequence reads: CASSFGTGSYEQYF. CDR3 nucleotides: TGTGCCAGCAGTTTTGGGACAGGGTCCTACGAGCAGTACTTC.

This clonotype was seen more than once but under ten times. J is TRBJ1-1 and V is TRBV6-1; the D is unclear. Germline CDR1 MNHNS, CDR2 SASEGT. CDR3 size: 17 residues. V was cut by 5 bases and J by 1 base, with 20 bases left in between. This CDR3 is CASSRQFITLTNTEAFF. The CDR3 nucleotides read TGTGCCAGCAGTAGGCAGTTCATAACGCTGACGAACACTGAAGCTTTCTTT.

This clonotype has just a few counts. The chain has TRBV9 and TRBJ2-2; D gene uncertain. The V gene's germline CDR1 is SGDLS and CDR2 YYNGEE. The CDR3 contains 14 residues. Trimming took off 0 bases at V and 1 base at J, with 4 bases between the two ends. This chain's CDR3 is CASSVAVNTGELFF. DNA of the CDR3: TGTGCCAGCAGCGTAGCTGTGAACACCGGGGAGCTGTTTTTT.

This rearrangement joins TRBV29-1 to TRBJ1-5; 9 bases agree with TRBD1. Germline V gene sequence: CDR1 SQVTM, CDR2 ANQGSEA. V shed 5 bases and J 2 bases; nucleotides not matched to a gene: 4. This CDR3 has 14 amino acids. In DNA form, the CDR3 reads TGCAGCGTTATACAGGGGGCGGGCAATCAGCCCCAGCATTTT. This translates into CSVIQGAGNQPQHF.

This clonotype was found a few times. The rearrangement uses TRBV12-2 and TRBJ2-1; TRBD1, the table's D call, lacks a check against the DNA. TRBV12-2 is deemed a pseudogene. This CDR3 spans 15 amino acids. CDR3 amino acids: CASRPGTGWTNEQFF. The CDR3 nucleotides are TGTGCAAGTCGCCCCGGGACAGGGTGGACCAATGAGCAGTTCTTC.

This sequence joins TRBV6-2 or TRBV6-3 and TRBJ2-1; tentative D call: TRBD1 (5 bases). The CDR3 spans 15 residues. Germline-derived CDR1 and CDR2 are MNHEY and SVGEGT. The V end was cut by 6 bases, the J end by 8 bases, with 20 bases between. This CDR3 is CASSPRKGAVDEQFF. Written as DNA, the CDR3 is TGTGCCAGCAGCCCCCGTAAAGGGGCGGTAGATGAGCAGTTCTTC.

In its sample, this clonotype was seen a few times. This rearrangement joins TRBV11-2 to TRBJ2-7; weak D call: TRBD1 (5 bases). The V gene's germline CDR1 is SGHAT and CDR2 FQNNGV. The CDR3 has 14 amino acids. The V end was cut by 4 bases, the J end by 4 bases, with 14 bases between. This CDR3 reads CASSSNQGKYEQYF. As DNA, the CDR3 is TGTGCCAGCAGCTCCAACCAGGGCAAATACGAGCAGTACTTC.

This chain links TRBV18 with TRBJ2-7; the D is unclear. Between the trimmed V and J ends, which lost 3 bases and 4 bases, there was a span of 7 bases. The CDR3 runs to 12 residues. Per the germline V gene, CDR1 is KGHSH and CDR2 is LQKENI. The CDR3 is CASSPSLYEQYF. The CDR3 DNA reads TGTGCCAGCTCACCGAGTCTGTACGAGCAGTACTTC.

The rearrangement links TRBV12-3 or TRBV12-4 to TRBJ2-6; 8 positions agree with TRBD1. V dropped 6 bases and J dropped 0; count of bases not matched to a gene: 7. CDR3 length: 17 amino acids. For the CDR3, the DNA is TGTGCCAGCAGGGCGCGGGACAGGAGCTCTGGGGCCAACGTCCTGACTTTC. Its translation: CASRARDRSSGANVLTF.

This clonotype was picked up a small number of times. The chain has TRBV4-2 and TRBJ1-1; weak D call: TRBD1 (5 bases). The CDR3 is 14 residues long. The V and J ends lost 0 bases and 11 bases respectively, with 16 bases between them. From germline, CDR1 is LGHNA and CDR2 YNFKEQ. DNA for the CDR3: TGTGCCAGCAGCCAAGATTGGGGCCAGGCAGCGGCTTTCTTT. Its translation: CASSQDWGQAAAFF.

The V call is TRBV7-2, the J call TRBJ2-1, with D perhaps TRBD1 or TRBD2 (6 bases each). Germline lookup yields CDR1 SGHTA and CDR2 FQGNSA. Trimming removed 3 bases at V and 9 bases at J, with 18 bases between. This CDR3 is built from 15 residues. The CDR3 is CASSFRKGGVGEQFF. The CDR3 nucleotides are TGTGCCAGCAGCTTTAGAAAGGGGGGAGTAGGTGAGCAGTTCTTC.

V usage is TRBV7-9 and J usage is TRBJ2-4; D is perhaps TRBD2 (6 bases). The germline gives CDR1 SEHNR, CDR2 FQNEAQ (reference sequence). V lost 2 bases to trimming and J lost 1 base, with 9 bases between them. The CDR3 contains 15 residues. CDR3 protein: CASSLIGGAKNIQYF. CDR3 sequence (DNA): TGTGCCAGCAGCTTAATTGGGGGGGCCAAAAACATTCAGTACTTC.

The chain couples TRBV28 to TRBJ2-5; D unclear. The CDR3 spans 15 residues. Trimming removed 7 bases from V and 3 bases from J, with 18 bases in between. CDR1 is MDHEN, CDR2 SYDVKM, per germline. The CDR3 DNA reads TGTGCCAGCATCGCGGACCCTGATTTTAAAGAGACCCAGTACTTC. Translated: CASIADPDFKETQYF.

This clonotype was picked up a small number of times. The gene calls are TRBV9 and TRBJ1-2, with a tentative D call TRBD1 (5 bases). There are 13 residues in the CDR3. V was pared by 0 bases and J by 7 bases, with 10 bases between. CDR1 and CDR2 (germline): SGDLS, YYNGEE. The CDR3 is CASSVETALGYTF. In DNA, the CDR3 is TGTGCCAGCAGCGTAGAGACAGCTCTTGGCTACACCTTC.

The chain recombines TRBV29-1 with TRBJ2-1; 7 positions agree with TRBD1. Germline lookup yields CDR1 SQVTM and CDR2 ANQGSEA. The CDR3 runs 13 residues. Losses at the gene ends were 5 bases for V and 4 bases for J; bases not matched to a gene: 5. CDR3 nucleotides: TGCAGCGTTTCCCGGGACAGATACAATGAGCAGTTCTTC. Its translation is CSVSRDRYNEQFF.

The CDR3 here is CASNKQGNSPLHF. As DNA, the CDR3 is TGTGCCAGCAATAAACAGGGGAATTCACCCCTCCACTTT. V usage is TRBV12-3 or TRBV12-4 and J usage is TRBJ1-6; TRBD1 matches at 7 bases. CDR3 length: 13 amino acids. V shed 7 bases, J shed 7 bases, and the junction held 4 bases outside the gene matches.

The sample holds many counts of this clonotype. The CDR3 bases are TGCGCCAGCAGCGAAGACCCGTCGGGCTACACCTTC. Translated: CASSEDPSGYTF. The genes are TRBV5-1 and TRBJ1-2; no firm D call. Germline CDR1 and CDR2: SGHRS and YFSETQ. There are 12 residues in the CDR3. V was clipped by 4 bases and J by 8 bases, with 12 bases between them.

This clonotype was detected only a few times. V usage is TRBV20-1 and J usage is TRBJ1-5; D might be TRBD1 (5 bases). From germline, CDR1 is DFQATT and CDR2 SNEGSKA (reference sequence). V was trimmed by 3 bases and J by 2 bases, leaving 14 bases between them. CDR3 length: 15 amino acids. CDR3 DNA: TGCAGTGCTAGCGGGGGGAGTACGGGCAATCAGCCCCAGCATTTT. It yields the protein CSASGGSTGNQPQHF.

There are many counts of this clonotype. This chain connects TRBV5-5 to TRBJ1-2; tentatively, D is TRBD1 (6 bases). The CDR3 has 15 amino acids. V dropped 0 bases and J dropped 0 bases, with 9 bases sitting between them. Germline V gene data show CDR1 as SGHKS and CDR2 as YYEKEE (reference sequence). CDR3 DNA sequence: TGTGCCAGCAGCTTGGGACAGGCTACTAACTATGGCTACACCTTC. This codes for CASSLGQATNYGYTF.

The chain has TRBV29-1 and TRBJ2-5, with D tentatively TRBD1 or TRBD2 (6 bases each). This CDR3 has 13 residues. V was pared by 3 bases and J by 9 bases, with 17 bases between. The V gene's germline CDR1 is SQVTM and CDR2 ANQGSEA. The CDR3 nucleotides are TGCAGCGTTGATCGTGGGGGGCACGAACCCCAGTACTTC. Residues: CSVDRGGHEPQYF.

This clonotype was observed a few times. The chain uses TRBV20-1 and TRBJ1-2; 8 bases are shared with TRBD1. The CDR3 runs 14 residues. Trimming removed 0 bases from V and 6 bases from J; junction bases left unmatched: 6. Germline CDR1 DFQATT, CDR2 SNEGSKA (reference sequence). The CDR3 DNA reads as TGCAGTGCTAGAGATCGGGGGACAGGCGATGGCTACACCTTC. Its protein product is CSARDRGTGDGYTF.

The chain uses TRBV10-3 and TRBJ1-5; TRBD1 is a possible D gene (5 bases). Germline CDR1 ENHRY, CDR2 SYGVKD. V was cut by 0 bases and J by 6 bases, with 12 bases left in between. CDR3 length: 15 residues. The CDR3 coding sequence is TGTGCCATCAGTGAGTCGATTGGGGGTCCTCAGCCCCAGCATTTT. Translation gives CAISESIGGPQPQHF.

This clonotype was detected many times. The gene calls are TRBV20-1 and TRBJ2-5; 8 bases are shared with TRBD2. This CDR3 has 15 amino acids. With V trimmed by 3 bases and J by 2 bases, 8 bases remained unmatched. Germline V gene lookup returns CDR1 DFQATT and CDR2 SNEGSKA (reference sequence). In DNA, the CDR3 is TGCAGTGCTAGGGGCCTAGCGGGTATGCAAGAGACCCAGTACTTC. It specifies CSARGLAGMQETQYF.

J is TRBJ1-5 and V is TRBV27; 8 bases are shared with TRBD1. The length of the CDR3 is 17 residues. V lost 5 bases to trimming and J lost 0 bases; unmatched junction nucleotides: 9. Germline CDR1 and CDR2: MNHEY and SMNVEV (reference sequence). CDR3 coding DNA: TGTGCCAGCAGTGCCGCGGGACAGGCCTATAGCAATCAGCCCCAGCATTTT. Translation: CASSAAGQAYSNQPQHF.

Only a few counts were recorded for this clonotype. The rearrangement uses TRBV7-8 and TRBJ1-2; D perhaps matches TRBD1 (6 bases). This CDR3 spans 14 amino acids. V was clipped by 4 bases and J by 7 bases, with 16 bases between them. Germline V gene data show CDR1 as SGHVS and CDR2 as FQNEAQ. The CDR3 nucleotides read TGTGCCAGCAGCTACGCCAGGGGTGATGGTGGCTACACCTTC. It is translated as CASSYARGDGGYTF.

This clonotype showed up just a few times. This rearrangement joins TRBV12-3 or TRBV12-4 to TRBJ1-6; D gene unclear. Trimming stripped 7 bases from V and 7 bases from J, with 14 bases between. The CDR3 sequence is 14 residues long. CDR3 sequence reads: CASTLGPVNSPLHF. For the CDR3, the DNA is TGTGCCAGCACCCTCGGACCGGTAAATTCACCCCTCCACTTT.